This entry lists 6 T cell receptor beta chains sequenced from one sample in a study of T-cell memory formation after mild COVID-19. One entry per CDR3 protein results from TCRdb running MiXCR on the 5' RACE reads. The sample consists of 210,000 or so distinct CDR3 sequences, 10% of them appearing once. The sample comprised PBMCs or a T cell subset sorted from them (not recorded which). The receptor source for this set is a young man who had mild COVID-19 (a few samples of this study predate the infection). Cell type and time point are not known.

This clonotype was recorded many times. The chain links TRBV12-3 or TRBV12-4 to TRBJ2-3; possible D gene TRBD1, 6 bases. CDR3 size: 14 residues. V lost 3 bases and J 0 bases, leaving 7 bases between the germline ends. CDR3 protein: CASSFRGSTDTQYF. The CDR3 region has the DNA TGTGCCAGCAGTTTTAGGGGGAGCACAGATACGCAGTATTTT.

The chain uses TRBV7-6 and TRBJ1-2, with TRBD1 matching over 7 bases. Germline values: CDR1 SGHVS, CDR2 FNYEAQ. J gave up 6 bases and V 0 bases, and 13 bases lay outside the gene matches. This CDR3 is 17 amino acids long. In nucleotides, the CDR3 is TGTGCCAGCAGCTTAGCGCGGACAGGCGACTGGGCGGATGGCTACACCTTC. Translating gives CASSLARTGDWADGYTF. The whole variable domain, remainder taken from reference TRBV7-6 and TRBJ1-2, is GAGVSQSPRYKVTKRGQDVALRCDPISGHVSLYWYRQALGQGPEFLTYFNYEAQQDKSGLPNDRFSAERPEGSISTLTIQRTEQRDSAMYRCASSLARTGDWADGYTFGSGTRLTVV.

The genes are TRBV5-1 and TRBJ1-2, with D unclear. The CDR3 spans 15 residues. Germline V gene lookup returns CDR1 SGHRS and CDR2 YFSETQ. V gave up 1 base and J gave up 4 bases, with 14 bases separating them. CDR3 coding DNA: TGCGCCAGCAGCTTGAACCCTTCTGAGGGCTATGGCTACACCTTC. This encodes CASSLNPSEGYGYTF.

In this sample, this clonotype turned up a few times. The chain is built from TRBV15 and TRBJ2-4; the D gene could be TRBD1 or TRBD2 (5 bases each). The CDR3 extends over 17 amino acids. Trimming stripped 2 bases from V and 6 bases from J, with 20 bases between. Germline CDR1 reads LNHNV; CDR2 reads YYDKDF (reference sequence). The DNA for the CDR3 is TGTGCCACCAGCAGATCCCGGGGCTCTCAAAGGGGAAACATTCAGTACTTC. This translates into CATSRSRGSQRGNIQYF.

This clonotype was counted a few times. CDR3 in amino acids: CASSLELRGGATEAFF. DNA of the CDR3: TGTGCCAGCAGCTTAGAACTCCGGGGAGGTGCCACTGAAGCTTTCTTT. The chain uses TRBV7-2 and TRBJ1-1, with unresolved D. Trimming took 1 base from V and 4 from J, leaving 16 bases between them. CDR3 length equals 16 residues. Germline values: CDR1 SGHTA, CDR2 FQGNSA. The full variable domain, completed using reference TRBV7-2 and TRBJ1-1, is GAGVSQSPSNKVTEKGKDVELRCDPISGHTALYWYRQSLGQGLEFLIYFQGNSAPDKSGLPSDRFSAERTGGSVSTLTIQRTQQEDSAVYLCASSLELRGGATEAFFGQGTRLTVV.

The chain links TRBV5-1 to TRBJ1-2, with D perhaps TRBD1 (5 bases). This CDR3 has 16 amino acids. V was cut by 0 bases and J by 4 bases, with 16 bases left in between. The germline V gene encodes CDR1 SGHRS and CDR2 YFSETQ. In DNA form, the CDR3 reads TGCGCCAGCAGCTTGGGCGGAACCGTGGGGGTCTATGGCTACACCTTC. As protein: CASSLGGTVGVYGYTF.